This T cell receptor (beta chain) stems from a study of T cells in Graves' hyperthyroidism and ophthalmopathy. CDR1 and CDR2 (germline): MDHEN, SYDVKM. CDR3 size: 14 residues. The V gene lost 5 bases and the J gene lost 3 bases, with 12 bases spanning the gap. Exclusion of a patient resulted from uncontrolled infection, other autoimmune disease, pregnancy or lactation. Ten or more counts support this clonotype. TCR beta CDR3 regions were amplified from RNA. HTBI primers were used for first-round RT-PCR of the TCR CDR3. TCRdb passed the multiplex PCR reads through MiXCR, listing each CDR3 protein once. The sample carries hundreds of thousands of distinct CDR3 sequences, about 15% recorded once.

The V and J genes are TRBV28 and TRBJ2-3; a possible D gene is TRBD2 (6 bases). The specimen sequenced was blood. The sequence was obtained from a woman in her forties with Graves' hyperthyroidism. The chain's CDR3 is CASSPSGLTDTQYF. DNA for the CDR3: TGTGCCAGCAGTCCCAGCGGGTTAACAGATACGCAGTATTTT.